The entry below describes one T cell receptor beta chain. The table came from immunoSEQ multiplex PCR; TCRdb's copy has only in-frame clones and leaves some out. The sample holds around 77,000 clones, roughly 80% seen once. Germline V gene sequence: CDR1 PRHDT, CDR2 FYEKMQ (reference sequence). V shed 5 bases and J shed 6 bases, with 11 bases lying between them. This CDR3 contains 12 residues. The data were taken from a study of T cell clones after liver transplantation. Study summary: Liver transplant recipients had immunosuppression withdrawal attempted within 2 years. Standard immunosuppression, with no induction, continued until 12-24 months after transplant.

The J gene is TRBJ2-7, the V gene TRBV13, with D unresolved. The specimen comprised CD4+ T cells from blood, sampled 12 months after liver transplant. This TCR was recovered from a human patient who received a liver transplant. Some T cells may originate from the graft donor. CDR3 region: CASSVWSGEQYF. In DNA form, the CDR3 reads TGTGCCAGCAGCGTTTGGAGTGGCGAGCAGTACTTC.